These 25 T cell receptor beta chains were sequenced from one sample in a study of blood T cell repertoires in COVID-19 (dated by TCRdb to about 2020). Library creation used the immunoSEQ multiplex PCR assay. TCRdb stores this immuneACCESS table with in-frame sequences only. Part of the clones is absent; in the studies checked, under half of the shortfall reflects unresolved V genes, and no reason is known for the rest. Counted in this sample were fewer than 250,000 clones; roughly 84% of them appeared once. More than 9% of the sample lies in the top ten. Sample: peripheral blood. The receptors come from a woman aged 80 or over with COVID-19, enrolled during active disease.

The J gene is TRBJ1-3, the V gene TRBV18; no clear D gene. V lost 6 bases and J lost 0, with 9 bases in between. The CDR3 contains 14 residues. Looked up from germline, CDR1 is KGHSH and CDR2 is LQKENI. The CDR3 loop is CASSPNFSGNTIYF. Written as DNA, the CDR3 is TGTGCCAGCTCTCCGAACTTCTCTGGAAACACCATATATTTT.

The chain is built from TRBV28 and TRBJ1-2; D gene uncertain. Trimming cost V 2 bases and J 2 bases, with 6 bases left between them. Germline CDR1 reads MDHEN; CDR2 reads SYDVKM. This CDR3 spans 13 amino acids. The DNA for the CDR3 is TGTGCCAGCAGTTTAGGACTGAACTATGGCTACACCTTC. Translated: CASSLGLNYGYTF.

The chain has TRBV7-6 and TRBJ2-1; possibly TRBD2 for D (6 bases). This CDR3 contains 14 residues. V was cut by 3 bases and J by 1 base, with 7 bases left in between. Germline values: CDR1 SGHVS, CDR2 FNYEAQ. The DNA of the CDR3 is TGTGCCAGCAGCTTCGGGGGATCCTACAATGAGCAGTTCTTC. Translating gives CASSFGGSYNEQFF.

This chain uses TRBV28 with TRBJ1-6; 12 bases agree with TRBD1. Germline CDR1 MDHEN, CDR2 SYDVKM. This CDR3 contains 16 residues. The ends lost 7 bases at V and 8 bases at J; junction bases unmatched: 9. In nucleotides, the CDR3 is TGTGCCAGCAAGTCTTGGGGACAGGGGGCACATTCACCCCTCCACTTT. This gives the protein CASKSWGQGAHSPLHF.

The gene calls are TRBV30 and TRBJ2-7, with D maybe TRBD2 (5 bases). Germline CDR1 is GTSNPN and CDR2 is SVGIG (reference sequence). Trimming left V 7 bases short and J 0 bases short, with 13 bases between. The CDR3 sequence is 13 residues long. The CDR3 loop reads CASQEASSYEQYF. Written as DNA, the CDR3 is TGTGCCTCTCAGGAGGCCTCCTCCTACGAGCAGTACTTC.

The chain uses TRBV6-2 or TRBV6-3 and TRBJ2-7; D is perhaps TRBD2 (5 bases). Germline assignment: CDR1 MNHEY and CDR2 SVGEGT. The CDR3 sequence is 16 residues long. V gave up 2 bases and J gave up 1 base, with 15 bases separating them. DNA of the CDR3: TGTGCCAGCAGTTACCCGGCGGGTCCCGGTTCCTACGAGCAGTACTTC. Amino acids: CASSYPAGPGSYEQYF.

The V gene is TRBV5-4, the J gene TRBJ2-5; D is perhaps TRBD1 (5 bases). Between the trimmed V and J ends, which lost 4 bases and 5 bases, there was a span of 9 bases. The CDR3 totals 12 residues. Germline V gene data show CDR1 as SGHNT and CDR2 as YYREEE (reference sequence). CDR3 sequence reads: CASSMGRETQYF. The DNA for the CDR3 is TGTGCCAGCAGCATGGGGCGGGAGACCCAGTACTTC. The whole variable domain, filled in from reference TRBV5-4 and TRBJ2-5, reads ETGVTQSPTHLIKTRGQQVTLRCSSQSGHNTVSWYQQALGQGPQFIFQYYREEENGRGNFPPRFSGLQFPNYSSELNVNALELDDSALYLCASSMGRETQYFGPGTRLLVL.

The chain is built from TRBV7-2 and TRBJ1-1; D possibly corresponds to TRBD1 (6 bases). This CDR3 spans 15 amino acids. V lost 6 bases to trimming and J lost 4 bases, with 18 bases between them. Germline V gene sequence: CDR1 SGHTA, CDR2 FQGNSA. Here the CDR3 reads CASSNPAGAVTEAFF. CDR3 DNA: TGTGCCAGCAGTAACCCGGCGGGGGCCGTCACTGAAGCTTTCTTT.

The chain uses TRBV19 and TRBJ1-6; weak D call: TRBD1 (5 bases). The CDR3 has 18 amino acids. V lost 9 bases to trimming and J lost 7 bases, with 28 bases between them. Germline-derived CDR1 and CDR2 are LNHDA and SQIVND (reference sequence). CDR3 in amino acids: CASRPQTLGALGNSPLHF. The CDR3 DNA is TGTGCCAGCCGCCCCCAGACACTTGGGGCTTTGGGAAATTCACCCCTCCACTTT.

The genes are TRBV5-8 and TRBJ2-3; no definite D call. The V gene lost 1 base and the J gene lost 2 bases, with 5 bases spanning the gap. This CDR3 has 13 amino acids. Germline lookup yields CDR1 SGHTS and CDR2 YDEGEE. CDR3: CASSLLVTDTQYF. In nucleotides, the CDR3 is TGTGCCAGCAGCTTGCTCGTCACAGATACGCAGTATTTT.

The gene calls are TRBV5-1 and TRBJ2-3; the D gene is possibly TRBD2 (5 bases). Germline V lookup: CDR1 SGHRS, CDR2 YFSETQ. This CDR3 has 18 residues. Trimming stripped 0 bases from V and 2 bases from J, with 19 bases between. This chain's CDR3 is CASSLGVWETNPTDTQYF. Written as DNA, the CDR3 is TGCGCCAGCAGCTTGGGGGTTTGGGAGACTAACCCCACAGATACGCAGTATTTT. Based on the CDR3 plus reference TRBV5-1 and TRBJ2-3, the full variable domain is KAGVTQTPRYLIKTRGQQVTLSCSPISGHRSVSWYQQTPGQGLQFLFEYFSETQRNKGNFPGRFSGRQFSNSRSEMNVSTLELGDSALYLCASSLGVWETNPTDTQYFGPGTRLTVL.

The CDR3 loop reads CASTARGGRHHYGYTF. Written as DNA, the CDR3 is TGTGCCAGCACCGCCCGCGGAGGGAGACACCACTATGGCTACACCTTC. The chain uses TRBV7-9 and TRBJ1-2; D remains unclear. CDR1 is SEHNR and CDR2 is FQNEAQ in the germline V gene (reference sequence). Between the trimmed V and J ends, which lost 7 bases and 3 bases, there was a span of 21 bases. This CDR3 is built from 16 residues.

J is TRBJ2-5 and V is TRBV6-5; TRBD2 might be the D (6 bases). This CDR3 region has 13 residues. V lost 7 bases and J lost 4, with 13 bases in between. The germline gives CDR1 MNHEY, CDR2 SVGAGI. For the CDR3, the DNA is TGTGCCAGCACCCTACCCGGGGGAGAGACCCAGTACTTC. The encoded protein is CASTLPGGETQYF.

About this clone: At the DNA level, this CDR3 is encoded by other sequences in the same sample as well. This chain uses TRBV5-1 with TRBJ2-1; a possible D gene is TRBD1 (6 bases). The CDR3 spans 14 residues. Trimming cost V 1 base and J 4 bases, with 9 bases left between them. In germline, CDR1 is SGHRS, CDR2 YFSETQ. Written as DNA, the CDR3 is TGCGCCAGCAGCTTGCAGGGGAGTTACAATGAGCAGTTCTTC. This sequence encodes CASSLQGSYNEQFF. Drawing the rest from reference TRBV5-1 and TRBJ2-1, the complete variable domain is KAGVTQTPRYLIKTRGQQVTLSCSPISGHRSVSWYQQTPGQGLQFLFEYFSETQRNKGNFPGRFSGRQFSNSRSEMNVSTLELGDSALYLCASSLQGSYNEQFFGPGTRLTVL.

The V call is TRBV19, the J call TRBJ1-2, with 7 bases aligning to TRBD1. Germline CDR1 and CDR2: LNHDA and SQIVND (reference sequence). The V segment lost 3 bases and the J segment 4 bases; nucleotides outside the gene matches: 11. The CDR3 covers 16 residues. As DNA, the CDR3 is TGTGCCAGTAGTATGGGCCGGGACAGACCTCTCTATGGCTACACCTTC. Translated: CASSMGRDRPLYGYTF.

The chain links TRBV5-1 to TRBJ2-1; tentatively, D is TRBD1 (7 bases). Germline V lookup: CDR1 SGHRS, CDR2 YFSETQ. The V and J ends lost 0 bases and 9 bases respectively, with 13 bases between them. The length of the CDR3 is 14 residues. CDR3 sequence reads: CASSLGQGGSEQFF. The CDR3 DNA follows: TGCGCCAGCAGCTTGGGACAGGGAGGAAGTGAGCAGTTCTTC.

The chain carries TRBV28 and TRBJ2-4; the D gene is possibly TRBD1 (5 bases). V was pared by 6 bases and J by 1 base, with 16 bases between. The CDR3 spans 16 residues. Germline lookup yields CDR1 MDHEN and CDR2 SYDVKM. The CDR3 nucleotides read TGTGCCAGCAGCCCCCAGGGTTATGGTGCCAAAAACATTCAGTACTTC. This translates into CASSPQGYGAKNIQYF.

J is TRBJ2-3 and V is TRBV27; TRBD2 might be the D (5 bases). Deletions cut 5 bases from V and 0 bases from J, with 12 bases between. The germline V gene encodes CDR1 MNHEY and CDR2 SMNVEV (reference sequence). CDR3 size: 15 residues. CDR3 sequence reads: CASSRDYLSTDTQYF. The CDR3 DNA is TGTGCCAGCAGTCGCGACTATCTCAGCACAGATACGCAGTATTTT.

This clone was seen a single time. The rearrangement joins TRBV5-8 to TRBJ1-3; D perhaps matches TRBD1 (5 bases). The CDR3 totals 15 residues. The germline V and J ends were trimmed by 4 bases and 0 bases, with 11 bases remaining between them. Germline lookup yields CDR1 SGHTS and CDR2 YDEGEE. CDR3 residues: CASSPRQISGNTIYF. The CDR3 DNA reads as TGTGCCAGCAGCCCCAGACAGATCTCTGGAAACACCATATATTTT.

The chain has TRBV5-4 and TRBJ2-2, with D unclear. CDR3 size: 15 residues. From germline, CDR1 is SGHNT and CDR2 YYREEE (reference sequence). V lost 0 bases to trimming and J lost 3 bases, with 9 bases between them. CDR3 amino acids: CASSLARVDTGELFF. DNA of the CDR3: TGTGCCAGCAGCTTGGCCCGAGTGGACACCGGGGAGCTGTTTTTT.

The chain links TRBV11-2 to TRBJ1-2; possibly TRBD1 for D (6 bases). Germline CDR1 is SGHAT and CDR2 is FQNNGV. Trimming removed 4 bases from V and 2 bases from J, with 11 bases in between. This CDR3 has 14 residues. CDR3 region: CASSWTAPNYGYTF. The CDR3, as DNA: TGTGCCAGCAGCTGGACAGCGCCGAACTATGGCTACACCTTC.

The V and J genes are TRBV24-1 and TRBJ2-1; tentatively, D is TRBD2 (5 bases). CDR3 size: 16 residues. The germline V gene has CDR1 KGHDR and CDR2 SFDVKD. V lost 0 bases to trimming and J lost 5 bases, with 13 bases between them. The CDR3 DNA sequence: TGTGCCACCAGTGATTTGCCGGGAAGACCAAACAATGAGCAGTTCTTC. This translates into CATSDLPGRPNNEQFF.

The chain has TRBV2 and TRBJ1-3; weak D call: TRBD1 (6 bases). Trimming removed 5 bases at V and 2 bases at J, with 16 bases between. In germline, CDR1 is SNHLY, CDR2 FYNNEI. The CDR3 spans 16 residues. The CDR3 DNA reads TGTGCCAGCAGTTCACAGGGTGGAGCGGCTGGAAACACCATATATTTT. Its translation is CASSSQGGAAGNTIYF. The full variable domain, in which reference TRBV2 and TRBJ1-3 provide the parts outside the CDR3, is EPEVTQTPSHQVTQMGQEVILRCVPISNHLYFYWYRQILGQKVEFLVSFYNNEISEKSEIFDDQFSVERPDGSNFTLKIRSTKLEDSAMYFCASSSQGGAAGNTIYFGEGSWLTVV.

The rearrangement links TRBV27 to TRBJ2-5, with D perhaps TRBD2 (7 bases). CDR1 MNHEY and CDR2 SMNVEV come from the germline V gene (reference sequence). The CDR3 loop spans 19 amino acids. Between the trimmed V and J ends, which lost 2 bases and 4 bases, there was a span of 26 bases. Here the CDR3 DNA reads TGTGCCAGCAGTTTAAAGACTGCCGTTTCGGGGGGCCAGCGAGAGACCCAGTACTTC. Its translation is CASSLKTAVSGGQRETQYF.

The chain has TRBV29-1 and TRBJ1-1; 8 bases fit TRBD1. Germline V CDR1 and CDR2: SQVTM, ANQGSEA. V was clipped by 6 bases and J by 1 base; unmatched bases: 4. The CDR3 is 13 amino acids. CDR3 coding DNA: TGCAGCGTCCGGACAGGGACGAACACTGAAGCTTTCTTT. Its translation: CSVRTGTNTEAFF.